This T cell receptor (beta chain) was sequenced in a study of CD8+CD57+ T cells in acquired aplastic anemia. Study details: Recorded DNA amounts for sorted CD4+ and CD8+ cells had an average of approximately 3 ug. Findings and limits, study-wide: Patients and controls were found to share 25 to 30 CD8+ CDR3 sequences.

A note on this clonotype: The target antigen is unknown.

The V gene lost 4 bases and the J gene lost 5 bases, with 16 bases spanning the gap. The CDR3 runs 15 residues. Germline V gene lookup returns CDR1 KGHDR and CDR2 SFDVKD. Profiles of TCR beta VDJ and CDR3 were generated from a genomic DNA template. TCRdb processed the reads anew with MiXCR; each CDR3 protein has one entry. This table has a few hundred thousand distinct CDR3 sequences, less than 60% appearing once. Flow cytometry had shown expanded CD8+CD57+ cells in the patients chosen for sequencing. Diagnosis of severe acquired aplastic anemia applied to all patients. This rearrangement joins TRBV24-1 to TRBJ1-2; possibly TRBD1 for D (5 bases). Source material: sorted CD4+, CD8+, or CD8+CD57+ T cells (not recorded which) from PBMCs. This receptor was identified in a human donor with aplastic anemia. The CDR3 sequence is CATSDPNSGGYGYTF. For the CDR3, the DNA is TGTGCCACCAGTGACCCAAACTCCGGGGGGTATGGCTACACCTTC.